The 8 T cell receptor beta chains reported below all come from one sample, sequenced in a study of T cell changes during pregnancy in multiple sclerosis. TCRdb's table, derived via immunoSEQ multiplex PCR, lists solely in-frame clones and lacks some. Here the sample spans roughly 35,000 clones, roughly 88% being singletons. The sample in question was CD8+ T cells from peripheral blood mononuclear cells, obtained after pregnancy. The receptors derive from a female donor with multiple sclerosis, enrolled in a pregnancy study.

This chain uses TRBV4-3 with TRBJ1-3; D is possibly TRBD1 (5 bases). The length of the CDR3 is 16 residues. Trimming cost V 0 bases and J 0 bases, with 9 bases left between them. Germline values: CDR1 LGHNA, CDR2 YSLEER. CDR3 in amino acids: CASSQDGGNSGNTIYF. The CDR3 DNA reads as TGCGCCAGCAGCCAAGATGGGGGGAACTCTGGAAACACCATATATTTT.

This clone was observed a single time. The CDR3 coding sequence is TGTGCCAGCAGGGATCTGACAACAGGGGTTAACTCCTACAATGAGCAGTTCTTC. Its protein product is CASRDLTTGVNSYNEQFF. V usage is TRBV27 and J usage is TRBJ2-1; 7 nucleotides align to TRBD1. The CDR3 runs to 18 residues. J lost 0 bases, V lost 6 bases, and 14 bases had no gene match. CDR1 is MNHEY, CDR2 SMNVEV, per germline (reference sequence).

This chain links TRBV7-9 with TRBJ1-1; TRBD1 might be the D (6 bases). Germline loops: CDR1 SEHNR, CDR2 FQNEAQ (reference sequence). The CDR3 is 15 residues long. The V gene lost 4 bases and the J gene lost 0 bases, with 12 bases spanning the gap. The DNA of the CDR3 is TGTGCCAGCAGCTCCCCCGGACAGATGAACACTGAAGCTTTCTTT. Protein: CASSSPGQMNTEAFF. Combining the CDR3 with reference TRBV7-9 and TRBJ1-1 gives the whole variable domain DTGVSQNPRHKITKRGQNVTFRCDPISEHNRLYWYRQTLGQGPEFLTYFQNEAQLEKSRLLSDRFSAERPKGSFSTLEIQRTEQGDSAMYLCASSSPGQMNTEAFFGQGTRLTVV.

The V call is TRBV5-6, the J call TRBJ1-3, with D maybe TRBD1 (6 bases). V lost 4 bases and J lost 0, with 11 bases in between. The germline V gene encodes CDR1 SGHDT and CDR2 YYEEEE. CDR3 length: 15 amino acids. The CDR3 spells CASSKAGDSGNTIYF. As DNA, the CDR3 is TGTGCCAGCAGCAAAGCAGGGGACTCTGGAAACACCATATATTTT.

V is TRBV6-4 and J is TRBJ1-1, with a tentative D call TRBD1 (6 bases). Germline assignment: CDR1 MRHNA and CDR2 SNTAGT. This CDR3 contains 13 residues. V was clipped by 6 bases and J by 1 base, with 9 bases between them. The CDR3 DNA follows: TGTGCCAGCAGCCCGACAGGGAACACTGAAGCTTTCTTT. Residues: CASSPTGNTEAFF.

The chain is built from TRBV25-1 and TRBJ1-1; TRBD1 might be the D (5 bases). Germline V gene data show CDR1 as MGHDK and CDR2 as SYGVNS. This CDR3 comprises 15 residues. V shed 3 bases and J shed 0 bases, with 11 bases lying between them. Here the CDR3 reads CASSDPSRVNTEAFF. CDR3 nucleotides: TGTGCCAGCAGTGATCCCTCCAGGGTGAACACTGAAGCTTTCTTT.

The J gene is TRBJ1-2, the V gene TRBV27, with D tentatively TRBD1 (5 bases). This CDR3 contains 16 residues. Germline CDR1 and CDR2: MNHEY and SMNVEV (reference sequence). Trimming stripped 2 bases from V and 2 bases from J, with 15 bases between. The CDR3 DNA reads TGTGCCAGCAGTTTAGTGGCAGGGAATATGAACTATGGCTACACCTTC. This codes for CASSLVAGNMNYGYTF.

The chain employs TRBV4-1 and TRBJ1-6; 8 positions match TRBD1. V was pared by 2 bases and J by 9 bases, with 9 bases of the junction left unmatched. This CDR3 comprises 16 residues. The germline V gene has CDR1 MGHRA and CDR2 YSYEKL. As DNA, the CDR3 is TGCGCCAGCAGCCAATACCCACAGGGGGGTAGTTCACCCCTCCACTTT. Protein product: CASSQYPQGGSSPLHF.